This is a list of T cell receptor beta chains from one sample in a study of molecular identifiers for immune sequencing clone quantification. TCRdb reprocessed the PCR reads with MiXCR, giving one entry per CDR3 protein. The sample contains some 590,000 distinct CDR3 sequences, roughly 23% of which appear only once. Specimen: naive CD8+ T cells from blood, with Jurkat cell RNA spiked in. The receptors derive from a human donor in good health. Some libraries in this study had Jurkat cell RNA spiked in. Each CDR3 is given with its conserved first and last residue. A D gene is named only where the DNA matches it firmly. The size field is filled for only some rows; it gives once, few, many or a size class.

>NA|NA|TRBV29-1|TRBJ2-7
TGCAGCGTTGTCTTCGGCTCAGCCTACGAGCAGTACTTC
CSVVFGSAYEQYF
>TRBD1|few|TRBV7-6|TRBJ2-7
TGTGCCAGCAGCTCCCACCCTCCGGGACAGTCCTACGAGCAGTACTTC
CASSSHPPGQSYEQYF
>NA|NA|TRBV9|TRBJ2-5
TGTGCCGGCAATCAGGGTCGGGGGGCCTCAGAGACCCAGTACTTC
CAGNQGRGASETQYF
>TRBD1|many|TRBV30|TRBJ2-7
TGTGCCTGGACCACAGGGGGCTACGAGCAGTACTTC
CAWTTGGYEQYF
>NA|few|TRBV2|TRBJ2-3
TGTGCCAGCAGTGACCCTTGGGGGCCCACAGATACGCAGTATTTT
CASSDPWGPTDTQYF
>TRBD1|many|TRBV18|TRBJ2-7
TGTGCCAGCTCACCAACGGGACAGGGGACGTACGAGCAGTACTTC
CASSPTGQGTYEQYF
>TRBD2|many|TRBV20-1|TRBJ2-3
TGCAGTGCTAGAGGACTGCGCGGGAGGGCCGGGTACACAGATACGCAGTATTTT
CSARGLRGRAGYTDTQYF
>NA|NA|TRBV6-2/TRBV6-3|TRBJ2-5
TGTGCCAGCAGTTACCCCGAGCATCAGTACTTC
CASSYPEHQYF
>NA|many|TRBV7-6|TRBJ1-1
TGTGCCAGCAGCTCGCCGGGGGGTGGCACTGAAGCTTTCTTT
CASSSPGGGTEAFF
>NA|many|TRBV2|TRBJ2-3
TGTGCCAGCAGTTATAGCGCAGACCCCACAGATACGCAGTATTTT
CASSYSADPTDTQYF
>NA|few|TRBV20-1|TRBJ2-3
TGCAGTGCTAGAGGGGCAGGCACAGATACGCAGTATTTT
CSARGAGTDTQYF
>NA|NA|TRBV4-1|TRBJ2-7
TGCGCCAGCAGCCAAGGGGGGCTAGCGGCCTACGAGCAGTACTTC
CASSQGGLAAYEQYF
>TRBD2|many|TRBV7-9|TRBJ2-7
TGTGCCAGCAGCTTCGTAGTGGCGGGGGACGAGCAGTACTTC
CASSFVVAGDEQYF
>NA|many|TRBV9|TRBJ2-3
TGTGCCAGCAGCGTCCGACAGGAAAGCAGCACAGATACGCAGTATTTT
CASSVRQESSTDTQYF
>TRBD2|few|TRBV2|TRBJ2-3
TGTGCCAGCAGTGAAGCCCGACTAGCGGGGATAGATACGCAGTATTTT
CASSEARLAGIDTQYF
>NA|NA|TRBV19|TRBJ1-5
TGTGCCAGTAGTGTTGACCATCAGCCCCAGCATTTT
CASSVDHQPQHF
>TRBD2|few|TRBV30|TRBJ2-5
TGTGCCTGGAGTGTAGGGGTAGCGGGAGAGGGAGAGACCCAGTACTTC
CAWSVGVAGEGETQYF
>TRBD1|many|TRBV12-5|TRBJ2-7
TGTGCTAGTGGTCCGGACAGGGCCTACGAGCAGTACTTC
CASGPDRAYEQYF